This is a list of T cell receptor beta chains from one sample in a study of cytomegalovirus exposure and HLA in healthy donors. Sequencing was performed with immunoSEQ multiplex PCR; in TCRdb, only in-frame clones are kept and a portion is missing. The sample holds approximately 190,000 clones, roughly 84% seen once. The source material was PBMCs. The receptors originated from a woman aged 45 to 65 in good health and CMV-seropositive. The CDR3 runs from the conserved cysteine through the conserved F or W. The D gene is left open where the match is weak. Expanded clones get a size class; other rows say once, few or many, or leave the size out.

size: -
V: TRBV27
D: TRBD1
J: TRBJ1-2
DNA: TGTGCCAGCAGTTCCTCTCGACAGGGGGCCTATGGCTACACCTTC
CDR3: CASSSSRQGAYGYTF

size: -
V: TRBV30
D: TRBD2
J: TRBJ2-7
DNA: TGTGGGGTGAGCGGGGGGTTAAACTACGAGCAGTACTTC
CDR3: CGVSGGLNYEQYF

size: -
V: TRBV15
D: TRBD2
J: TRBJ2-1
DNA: TGTGCCACCAGCAAGGGCGGGACTAGTCATGAGCAGTTCTTC
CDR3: CATSKGGTSHEQFF

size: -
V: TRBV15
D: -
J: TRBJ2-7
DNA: TGTGCCACCAGCAAGCCTGACAGTCCCCTTGAGCAGTACTTC
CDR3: CATSKPDSPLEQYF

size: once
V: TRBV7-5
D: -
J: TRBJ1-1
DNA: TGTGCCAGAAGCTTAGTGTCCAATCTGAACACTGAAGCTTTCTTT
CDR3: CARSLVSNLNTEAFF

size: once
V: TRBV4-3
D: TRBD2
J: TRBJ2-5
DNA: TGCGCCAGCAGCCAAGTCGGGGGGAGAGAGACCCAGTACTTC
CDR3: CASSQVGGRETQYF

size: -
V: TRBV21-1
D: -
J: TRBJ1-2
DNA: TGTGCCAGCAGCAAAGGGCGGGGTAGAAACAACACCTTC
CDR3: CASSKGRGRNNTF

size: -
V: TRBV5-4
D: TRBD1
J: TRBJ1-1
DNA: TGTGCCAGCGTAACAGGGGGGGTAACTGAAGCTTTCTTT
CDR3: CASVTGGVTEAFF

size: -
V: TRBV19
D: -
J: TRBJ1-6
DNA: TGTGCCAGTACGGTTTATAATTCACCCCTCCACTTT
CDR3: CASTVYNSPLHF

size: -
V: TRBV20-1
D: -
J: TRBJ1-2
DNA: TGCAGTGCCCCAGGGCCCTATGGCTACACCTTC
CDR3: CSAPGPYGYTF

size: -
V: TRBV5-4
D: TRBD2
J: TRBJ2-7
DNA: TGTGCCAGCAGCAGCCAAGCTAGCGGGGGGATGGAGTACTTC
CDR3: CASSSQASGGMEYF

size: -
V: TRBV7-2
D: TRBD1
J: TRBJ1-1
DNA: TGTGCCAGCAGCTTAGACACCGGGACAGCTACTGAAGCTTTCTTT
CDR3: CASSLDTGTATEAFF

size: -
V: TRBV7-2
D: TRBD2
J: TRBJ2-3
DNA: TGTGCCAGCAGCTTCTTAGCGGGGGGGACAGATACGCAGTATTTT
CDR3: CASSFLAGGTDTQYF

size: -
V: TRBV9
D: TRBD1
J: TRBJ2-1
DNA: TGTGCCAGCAGCGTAGAAGGGACAGGGCTAAATGAGCAGTTCTTC
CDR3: CASSVEGTGLNEQFF

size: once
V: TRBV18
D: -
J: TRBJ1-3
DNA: TGTGCCAGCTCACTTCAACAGGGAACTGGAAACACCATATATTTT
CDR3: CASSLQQGTGNTIYF

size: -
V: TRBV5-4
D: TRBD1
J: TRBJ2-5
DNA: TGTGCCAGCAGCTTGGCAGAGGGGGCTAGGGAGACCCAGTACTTC
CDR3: CASSLAEGARETQYF